Listed below are T cell receptor beta chains from one sample, sequenced in a study of regulatory T cells in long-lasting Graves disease. TCRdb re-called the multiplex PCR reads through MiXCR, storing one row per CDR3 protein. Among roughly 440,000 distinct CDR3 sequences listed, around 17% were seen once. These data are also associated with another study on T cells in Graves' hyperthyroidism and ophthalmopathy.

The sequences come from peripheral blood mononuclear cells (PBMCs), collected at new diagnosis, from a patient treated with antithyroid drugs. These receptors originate from a woman aged 18-29 years with Graves disease. Both conserved end residues are part of each CDR3. D genes are given only for firm matches. Where a row states a size, it is once, few, many or the class of an expanded clone; other rows omit it.

v_gene	abundance	d_gene	len	j_gene	CDR3aa	CDR3nt
TRBV29-1	few	TRBD1	13	TRBJ2-7	CSVADRVNGEQYF	TGCAGCGTGGCGGACAGGGTAAACGGCGAGCAGTACTTC
TRBV6-1	few	TRBD2	21	TRBJ2-4	CASSEEIGLAGVFLAKNIQYF	TGTGCCAGCAGTGAAGAAATCGGACTAGCGGGAGTCTTCTTGGCCAAAAACATTCAGTACTTC
TRBV6-1	-	-	13	TRBJ1-1	CAGSNREYTEAFF	TGTGCCGGCAGTAACAGGGAGTACACTGAAGCTTTCTTT
TRBV5-4	few	TRBD1	15	TRBJ2-2	CASSLLQGAPGELFF	TGTGCCAGCAGCTTGTTACAGGGGGCGCCCGGGGAGCTGTTTTTT
TRBV6-1	many	TRBD2	16	TRBJ2-7	CASSEGWRGVTYEQYF	TGTGCCAGCAGTGAAGGTTGGCGGGGGGTAACCTACGAGCAGTACTTC
TRBV27	once	-	12	TRBJ2-2	CASSHEGGELFF	TGTGCCAGCAGTCATGAAGGCGGGGAGCTGTTTTTT
TRBV7-3	many	-	14	TRBJ2-1	CASSLTRSDNEQFF	TGTGCCAGCAGCTTAACTAGGAGTGACAATGAGCAGTTCTTC
TRBV7-8	many	TRBD1	15	TRBJ2-7	CASSDHRGVAYEQYF	TGTGCCAGCAGCGACCACAGGGGAGTCGCTTACGAGCAGTACTTC
TRBV4-3	many	-	13	TRBJ2-1	CASSQEGYNEQFF	TGCGCCAGCAGCCAAGAGGGGTACAATGAGCAGTTCTTC
TRBV11-2	many	-	12	TRBJ1-1	CASSPQVTEAFF	TGTGCCAGCAGCCCTCAGGTCACTGAAGCTTTCTTT
TRBV7-3	-	-	17	TRBJ2-7	CASSFYSHSTDPYEQYF	TGTGCCAGCAGCTTTTACTCCCACTCGACAGACCCCTACGAGCAGTACTTC
TRBV5-1	-	TRBD2	15	TRBJ2-7	CASNDPAGGPYEQYF	TGCGCCAGCAATGACCCAGCGGGAGGGCCCTACGAGCAGTACTTC
TRBV7-9	many	TRBD1	15	TRBJ2-7	CASSSSTGAAYEQYF	TGTGCCAGCAGCTCCTCCACAGGGGCGGCCTACGAGCAGTACTTC
TRBV10-3	once	TRBD1	19	TRBJ1-5	CAISESWGQVFDSNQPQHF	TGTGCCATCAGTGAGTCTTGGGGACAGGTCTTCGATAGCAATCAGCCCCAGCATTTT
TRBV30	few	-	15	TRBJ2-7	CAWRALRASHYEQYF	TGTGCCTGGAGAGCCCTCCGGGCATCTCACTACGAGCAGTACTTC
TRBV19	-	-	16	TRBJ1-5	CASSSGIPYSNQPQHF	TGTGCCAGTAGTAGCGGGATCCCGTATAGCAATCAGCCCCAGCATTTT
TRBV25-1	-	-	16	TRBJ1-6	CASLTRDSPYNSPLHF	TGTGCCAGTCTCACCAGGGACTCTCCTTATAATTCACCCCTCCACTTT
TRBV7-2	few	TRBD2	16	TRBJ2-3	CASSPWASGFTDTQYF	TGTGCCAGCAGCCCCTGGGCTAGCGGGTTCACAGATACGCAGTATTTT
TRBV27	many	-	15	TRBJ2-7	CASSPEGHSSYEQYF	TGTGCCAGCAGTCCGGAGGGCCACAGCTCCTACGAGCAGTACTTC
TRBV20-1	-	TRBD2	19	TRBJ2-7	CSATSGGAKLAGDPYEQYF	TGCAGTGCTACCTCAGGGGGCGCGAAACTAGCGGGAGACCCCTACGAGCAGTACTTC
TRBV20-1	-	TRBD1	14	TRBJ1-2	CSARGTGRDYGYTF	TGCAGTGCTCGAGGGACAGGCCGGGACTATGGCTACACCTTC
TRBV12-3/TRBV12-4	many	TRBD1	14	TRBJ2-7	CASSKTGSDGEQYF	TGTGCCAGCAGTAAGACAGGGTCGGACGGCGAGCAGTACTTC
TRBV7-2	many	-	15	TRBJ2-7	CASSLDSGYTYEQYF	TGTGCCAGCAGCTTAGATTCGGGCTATACCTACGAGCAGTACTTC
TRBV28	many	-	17	TRBJ2-7	CASSPLGHLKNSYEQYF	TGTGCCAGCAGCCCCCTCGGACACCTAAAAAACTCCTACGAGCAGTACTTC
TRBV14	-	-	14	TRBJ2-1	CASSRPGGDRQQFF	TGTGCCAGCAGCCGCCCAGGGGGGGACAGGCAGCAGTTCTTC
TRBV18	few	TRBD1	15	TRBJ2-5	CASSPTTGVGETQYF	TGTGCCAGCTCACCTACGACAGGGGTTGGCGAGACCCAGTACTTC
TRBV13	many	TRBD2	16	TRBJ2-3	CASGLRAGGHTDTQYF	TGTGCCAGCGGCTTACGAGCGGGAGGCCACACAGATACGCAGTATTTT
TRBV6-5	many	TRBD1	17	TRBJ2-4	CASSYRTLRTGGDIQYF	TGTGCCAGCAGTTATCGGACCCTACGGACAGGGGGTGACATTCAGTACTTC
TRBV10-3	-	-	14	TRBJ1-2	CASEHGGLNYGYTF	TGTGCCAGCGAACATGGGGGCCTCAACTATGGCTACACCTTC
TRBV20-1	-	TRBD1	13	TRBJ1-6	CSAAQGYNSPLHF	TGCAGTGCAGCACAGGGGTATAATTCACCCCTCCACTTT
TRBV5-1	many	-	15	TRBJ1-1	CASQPRGDLNTEAFF	TGCGCCAGCCAACCCAGGGGCGACTTGAACACTGAAGCTTTCTTT
TRBV12-3/TRBV12-4	many	-	19	TRBJ2-1	CASSPRSSGPWQGGNEQFF	TGTGCCAGCAGTCCCCGATCTAGCGGGCCTTGGCAGGGGGGGAATGAGCAGTTCTTC
TRBV19	many	-	13	TRBJ1-1	CASSIDPDTEAFF	TGTGCCAGTAGTATAGACCCGGACACTGAAGCTTTCTTT
TRBV18	-	-	17	TRBJ2-2	CASSPRGVSGNTGELFF	TGTGCCAGCTCACCACGTGGCGTTAGCGGGAACACCGGGGAGCTGTTTTTT
TRBV5-1	many	-	15	TRBJ2-1	CASSLEGSSYNEQFF	TGTGCCAGCAGCTTAGAGGGCAGCTCCTACAATGAGCAGTTCTTC
TRBV28	many	-	14	TRBJ2-2	CASSTRGGTGELFF	TGTGCCAGCAGTACCAGAGGGGGGACCGGGGAGCTGTTTTTT
TRBV14	-	-	15	TRBJ2-1	CASSRLAGVRNEQFF	TGTGCCAGCAGCCGCCTTGCCGGGGTTCGGAATGAGCAGTTCTTC
TRBV28	-	TRBD2	16	TRBJ2-1	CASSLLAGGPYNERFF	TGTGCCAGCAGTTTACTGGCGGGAGGGCCATACAATGAGCGGTTCTTC
TRBV11-2	many	TRBD2	13	TRBJ2-7	CASSPGLAIEQYF	TGTGCCAGCAGCCCCGGACTAGCCATCGAGCAGTACTTC
TRBV6-8	few	TRBD1	21	TRBJ2-2	CASRNLDQGALGKFRTGELFF	TGTGCCAGCAGGAACCTGGATCAGGGGGCGCTGGGGAAGTTTCGCACCGGGGAGCTGTTTTTT
TRBV4-1	few	TRBD2	20	TRBJ2-3	CASSQTTRTSGRIRPDTQYF	TGCGCCAGCAGCCAAACCACCCGCACAAGCGGGAGGATCCGGCCAGATACGCAGTATTTT
TRBV6-2/TRBV6-3	-	-	17	TRBJ1-3	CAGSYLEGFYSGNTIYF	TGTGCCGGCAGTTACTTGGAGGGGTTCTACTCTGGAAACACCATATATTTT